The 20 T cell receptor beta chains below come from one sample, sequenced in a study of blood T cell repertoires in COVID-19 (dated by TCRdb to about 2020). Libraries came from the immunoSEQ multiplex PCR assay. TCRdb's version of the immuneACCESS table is confined to in-frame rearrangements and falls short of the full clone set. An unresolved V gene accounts for under half of the shortfall where checked; the remainder is of unknown origin. Here the sample has roughly 410,000 clones; approximately 90% occur a single time. Of the sample, 1.5% to 1.9% is held by the ten largest clones. The sequenced material came from peripheral blood. The receptor source for this set is a woman in her forties with COVID-19, enrolled during active disease.

This clone appeared once. As DNA, the CDR3 is TGTGCCAGCAGCTTAGGTCCGGGGAGCTCCTATAATTCACCCCTCCACTTT. The encoded protein is CASSLGPGSSYNSPLHF. The rearrangement joins TRBV7-6 to TRBJ1-6; D remains ambiguous. CDR1 and CDR2 (germline): SGHVS, FNYEAQ. Trimming left V 1 base short and J 0 bases short, with 10 bases between. The CDR3 has 17 amino acids.

The V call is TRBV7-9, the J call TRBJ1-2; D uncertain. This CDR3 is built from 12 residues. Germline CDR1 SEHNR, CDR2 FQNEAQ (reference sequence). The V and J ends lost 3 bases and 4 bases respectively, with 6 bases between them. The CDR3 region is CASSFGVYGYTF. CDR3 nucleotide sequence: TGTGCCAGCAGCTTTGGAGTCTATGGCTACACCTTC.

The J gene is TRBJ1-2, the V gene TRBV28; tentatively, D is TRBD1 (5 bases). Germline CDR1 reads MDHEN; CDR2 reads SYDVKM. This CDR3 has 15 residues. Trimming shortened V by 1 base and J by 4 bases, and 13 bases separated the two germline ends. CDR3 sequence: CASSLSQTVRYGYTF. Here the CDR3 DNA reads TGTGCCAGCAGTTTATCCCAGACAGTCCGCTATGGCTACACCTTC.

The chain combines TRBV9 with TRBJ2-2, with D possibly TRBD1 on 6 matching bases. V dropped 5 bases and J dropped 0 bases, with 11 bases sitting between them. This CDR3 is 15 amino acids long. Germline V gene data show CDR1 as SGDLS and CDR2 as YYNGEE. The CDR3 sequence: CASRVGQSNTGELFF. The CDR3 region has the DNA TGTGCCAGCAGGGTGGGACAATCGAACACCGGGGAGCTGTTTTTT.

The V gene is TRBV11-2, the J gene TRBJ2-3, with D maybe TRBD2 (7 bases). V was pared by 4 bases and J by 9 bases, with 14 bases between. The CDR3 length is 13 residues. Germline V CDR1 and CDR2: SGHAT, FQNNGV. The CDR3 DNA is TGTGCCAGCAGCTGGACGGGGGGCGAGACGCAGTATTTT. Translated, it gives CASSWTGGETQYF.

This clone was observed a single time. This chain uses TRBV2 with TRBJ1-1; TRBD1 matches at 7 bases. J lost 5 bases, V lost 5 bases, and 5 bases had no gene match. The germline V gene encodes CDR1 SNHLY and CDR2 FYNNEI. This CDR3 has 13 residues. The CDR3 protein is CASSQQGRTEAFF. The CDR3 region has the DNA TGTGCCAGCAGTCAACAGGGGCGGACTGAAGCTTTCTTT.

The rearrangement uses TRBV6-2 or TRBV6-3 and TRBJ2-2; tentatively, D is TRBD1 (6 bases). CDR1 and CDR2 from the germline V gene are MNHEY and SVGEGT. Trimming removed 4 bases from V and 6 bases from J, with 9 bases in between. The CDR3 runs 13 residues. The CDR3, as DNA: TGTGCCAGCAGTTCTACAGGGTCCGGGGAGCTGTTTTTT. Translation: CASSSTGSGELFF.

The V and J genes are TRBV6-2 or TRBV6-3 and TRBJ1-1; D is possibly TRBD1 (5 bases). Between the trimmed V and J ends, which lost 0 bases and 1 base, there was a span of 9 bases. This CDR3 has 15 amino acids. Germline assignment: CDR1 MNHEY and CDR2 SVGEGT. The CDR3 DNA reads as TGTGCCAGCAGTTACTCTTACAGGACGAACACTGAAGCTTTCTTT. This translates into CASSYSYRTNTEAFF.

The V call is TRBV7-2, the J call TRBJ2-1; D perhaps matches TRBD2 (5 bases). Germline V gene sequence: CDR1 SGHTA, CDR2 FQGNSA. V lost 0 bases to trimming and J lost 3 bases, with 15 bases between them. CDR3 length equals 17 residues. This CDR3 reads CASSLASTSDFYNEQFF. In nucleotides, the CDR3 is TGTGCCAGCAGCTTAGCGTCGACTTCGGACTTCTACAATGAGCAGTTCTTC.

The chain is built from TRBV24-1 and TRBJ1-3; 9 nucleotides match TRBD1. The CDR3 has 22 amino acids. With 1 base clipped from V and 0 bases from J, the junction kept 18 bases outside the gene matches. CDR1 and CDR2 (germline): KGHDR, SFDVKD. For the CDR3, the DNA is TGTGCCACCAGTGATTTAAATCGAGGGGGGACAGGGCTTCCCCTCTCTGGAAACACCATATATTTT. Its translation is CATSDLNRGGTGLPLSGNTIYF.

The rearrangement joins TRBV9 to TRBJ2-1, with TRBD2 as a possible D gene (6 bases). CDR1 is SGDLS and CDR2 is YYNGEE in the germline V gene. CDR3 length: 15 residues. With 4 bases removed from V and 9 bases from J, the gap between germline ends came to 20 bases. The CDR3 region is CASSPRTRAGGEQFF. Written as DNA, the CDR3 is TGTGCCAGCAGCCCCCGGACACGTGCCGGGGGTGAGCAGTTCTTC.

The table lists this clone with a count of one. This chain uses TRBV4-1 with TRBJ2-3; D gene unclear. Germline CDR1 is MGHRA and CDR2 is YSYEKL. This CDR3 comprises 13 residues. V lost 0 bases, J lost 7 bases, and 8 bases lay in between. The CDR3 protein is CASSQEQPNTQYF. CDR3 DNA: TGCGCCAGCAGCCAAGAACAGCCTAATACGCAGTATTTT.

The chain uses TRBV19 and TRBJ2-3; perhaps TRBD1 as D (5 bases). V lost 10 bases and J lost 5, with 13 bases in between. The CDR3 is 12 amino acids. CDR1 is LNHDA and CDR2 is SQIVND in the germline V gene (reference sequence). The CDR3 DNA reads TGTGCCACCCCGTTAGGGGAAGATACGCAGTATTTT. It specifies CATPLGEDTQYF.

The rearrangement joins TRBV6-5 to TRBJ2-3, with unresolved D. Germline V gene lookup returns CDR1 MNHEY and CDR2 SVGAGI. The CDR3 totals 14 residues. Trimming removed 5 bases at V and 4 bases at J, with 13 bases between. The CDR3: CASSPWIRADTQYF. CDR3 DNA sequence: TGTGCCAGCAGTCCCTGGATCCGGGCAGATACGCAGTATTTT.

In regard to this clone: The same CDR3 can be traced to other DNA sequences in this sample. The V gene is TRBV19, the J gene TRBJ1-2; 7 nucleotides align to TRBD1. Germline-derived CDR1 and CDR2 are LNHDA and SQIVND (reference sequence). The J segment lost 4 bases and the V segment lost 5 bases, leaving 4 bases of the junction unmatched. The CDR3 spans 13 residues. The DNA for the CDR3 is TGTGCCAGTAGTGCAGGGGGTGGCTATGGCTACACCTTC. Translation: CASSAGGGYGYTF.

The rearrangement uses TRBV3-1 (or the pseudogene TRBV3-2) and TRBJ2-3; D is undetermined. Trimming took off 6 bases at V and 6 bases at J, with 7 bases between the two ends. CDR1 is LGHDT and CDR2 is YNNKEL in the germline V gene (reference sequence). The length of the CDR3 is 11 residues. CDR3 nucleotide sequence: TGTGCCAGCAGTAAGGAGGATACGCAGTATTTT. Encoded protein: CASSKEDTQYF.

In its sample, this clone was seen once. The chain has TRBV25-1 and TRBJ2-1; TRBD2 is a possible D gene (6 bases). Germline loops: CDR1 MGHDK, CDR2 SYGVNS. The CDR3 runs 15 residues. Trimming pared 6 bases from V and 1 base from J, leaving 13 bases between. Here the CDR3 reads CASRPGTGSYNEQFF. CDR3 in DNA: TGTGCCAGCAGACCCGGGACTGGGTCCTACAATGAGCAGTTCTTC.

The J gene is TRBJ2-7, the V gene TRBV29-1; 7 bases are a match to TRBD1. Germline values: CDR1 SQVTM, CDR2 ANQGSEA. The ends lost 1 base at V and 3 bases at J; junction bases unmatched: 9. The CDR3 totals 15 residues. The CDR3 DNA is TGCAGCGTTGAAGGACAGGGTGGTGTTGGCTACGAGCAGTACTTC. Amino acid sequence: CSVEGQGGVGYEQYF.

There are a few counts of this clone. The rearrangement uses TRBV20-1 and TRBJ1-4; 7 bases agree with TRBD1. V was pared by 3 bases and J by 5 bases, with 6 bases of the junction left unmatched. The length of the CDR3 is 14 residues. The germline V gene encodes CDR1 DFQATT and CDR2 SNEGSKA (reference sequence). CDR3 in amino acids: CSASGDSENEKLFF. DNA for the CDR3: TGCAGTGCTAGTGGGGACAGCGAAAATGAAAAACTGTTTTTT.

Concerning this clone: This sample also contains other DNA sequences that code for the same CDR3. The chain is built from TRBV10-3 and TRBJ2-2; 8 bases align to TRBD1. CDR3 length: 15 amino acids. The germline V gene has CDR1 ENHRY and CDR2 SYGVKD. V lost 0 bases and J lost 5; bases outside the gene matches: 2. The CDR3 nucleotides read TGTGCCATCAGTGAGTCCAGGGGGCGAACCGGGGAGCTGTTTTTT. Its translation: CAISESRGRTGELFF.